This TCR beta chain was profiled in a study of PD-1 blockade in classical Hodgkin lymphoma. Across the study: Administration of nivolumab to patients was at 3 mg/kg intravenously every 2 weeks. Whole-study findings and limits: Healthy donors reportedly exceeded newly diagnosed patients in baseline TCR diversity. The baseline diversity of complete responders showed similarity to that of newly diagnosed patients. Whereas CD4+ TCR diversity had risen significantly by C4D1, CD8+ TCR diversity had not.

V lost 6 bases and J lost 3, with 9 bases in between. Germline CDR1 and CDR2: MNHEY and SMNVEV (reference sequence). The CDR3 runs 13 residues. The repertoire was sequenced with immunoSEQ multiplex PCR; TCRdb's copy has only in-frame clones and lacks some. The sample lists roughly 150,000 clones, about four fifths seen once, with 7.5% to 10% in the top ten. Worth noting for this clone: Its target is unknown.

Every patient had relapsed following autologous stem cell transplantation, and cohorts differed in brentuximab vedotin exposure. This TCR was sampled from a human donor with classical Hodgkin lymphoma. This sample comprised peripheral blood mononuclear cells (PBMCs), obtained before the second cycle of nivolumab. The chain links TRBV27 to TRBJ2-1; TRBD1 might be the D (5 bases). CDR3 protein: CASRGQGYNEQFF. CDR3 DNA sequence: TGTGCCAGCAGGGGGCAGGGCTACAATGAGCAGTTCTTC.